Each of the 4 T cell receptor beta chains below was sequenced from the same sample in a study of blood T cell repertoires in COVID-19. The method was immunoSEQ multiplex PCR; TCRdb's version includes in-frame clones alone and lacks a portion of them. The table has 390,000 or so clones, roughly 80% seen once. The specimen was PBMCs or T cells enriched from blood (not recorded which). The receptors originated from a woman between 45 and 65 years old who had recovered from COVID-19.

Remarks on this clone: Relative to the germline gene, one junction end is altered; a read error may explain this. This chain's CDR3 is CASSGMGRGSSQPQHF. CDR3 DNA sequence: TGTGCCAGCAGTGGGATGGGCCGGGGAAGCAGTCAGCCCCAGCATTTT. V is TRBV2 and J is TRBJ1-5; D remains unclear. Germline CDR1 is SNHLY and CDR2 is FYNNEI. This CDR3 region has 16 residues.

The genes are TRBV11-2 and TRBJ1-4; 8 bases line up with TRBD1. There are 15 residues in the CDR3. The germline CDR1 and CDR2 sequences are SGHAT and FQNNGV. V was clipped by 4 bases and J by 8 bases; unmatched bases: 9. The CDR3 nucleotides read TGTGCCAGCAGCTGGCAAGGGACAGGAGACGAAAAACTGTTTTTT. Translated: CASSWQGTGDEKLFF.

The V call is TRBV4-1, the J call TRBJ1-2; possibly TRBD1 for D (5 bases). V lost 4 bases, J lost 1 base, and 7 bases lay in between. The germline V gene has CDR1 MGHRA and CDR2 YSYEKL. This CDR3 has 13 residues. DNA of the CDR3: TGCGCCAGCAGCCTCAGGGATAACTATGGCTACACCTTC. This sequence encodes CASSLRDNYGYTF.

The chain employs TRBV19 and TRBJ1-5, with a weak D call TRBD1 (5 bases). CDR3 length equals 14 residues. V lost 5 bases, J lost 5 bases, and 13 bases lay in between. Germline lookup yields CDR1 LNHDA and CDR2 SQIVND (reference sequence). The CDR3 DNA is TGTGCCAGTAGTCTTCTAGGGGCGCATCAGCCCCAGCATTTT. This codes for CASSLLGAHQPQHF.